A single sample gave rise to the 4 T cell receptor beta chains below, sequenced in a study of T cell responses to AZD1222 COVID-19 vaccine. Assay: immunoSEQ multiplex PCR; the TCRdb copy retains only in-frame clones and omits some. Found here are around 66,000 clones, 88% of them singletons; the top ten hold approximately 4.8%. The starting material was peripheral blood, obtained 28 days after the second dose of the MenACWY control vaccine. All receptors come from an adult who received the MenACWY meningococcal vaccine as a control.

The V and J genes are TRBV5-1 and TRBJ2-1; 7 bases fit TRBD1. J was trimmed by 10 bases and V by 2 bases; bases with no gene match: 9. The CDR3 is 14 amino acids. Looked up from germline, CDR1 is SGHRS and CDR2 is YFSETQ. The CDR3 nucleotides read TGCGCCAGCAGCTTTAGCACAGGGGATTGGGAGCAGTTCTTC. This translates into CASSFSTGDWEQFF.

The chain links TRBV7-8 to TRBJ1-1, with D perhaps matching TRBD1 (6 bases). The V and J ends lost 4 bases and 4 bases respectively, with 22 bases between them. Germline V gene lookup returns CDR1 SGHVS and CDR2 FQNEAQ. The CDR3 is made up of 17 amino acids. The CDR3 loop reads CASSWRRGQHETTEAFF. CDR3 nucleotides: TGTGCCAGCAGCTGGAGACGAGGACAGCACGAAACCACTGAAGCTTTCTTT.

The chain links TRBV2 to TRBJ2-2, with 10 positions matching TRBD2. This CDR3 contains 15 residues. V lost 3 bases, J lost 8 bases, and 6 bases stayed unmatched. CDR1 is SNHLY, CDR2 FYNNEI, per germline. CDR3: CASSEALAGDGELFF. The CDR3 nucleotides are TGTGCCAGCAGTGAGGCCCTAGCGGGGGATGGGGAGCTGTTTTTT. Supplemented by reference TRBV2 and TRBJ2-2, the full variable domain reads EPEVTQTPSHQVTQMGQEVILRCVPISNHLYFYWYRQILGQKVEFLVSFYNNEISEKSEIFDDQFSVERPDGSNFTLKIRSTKLEDSAMYFCASSEALAGDGELFFGEGSRLTVL.

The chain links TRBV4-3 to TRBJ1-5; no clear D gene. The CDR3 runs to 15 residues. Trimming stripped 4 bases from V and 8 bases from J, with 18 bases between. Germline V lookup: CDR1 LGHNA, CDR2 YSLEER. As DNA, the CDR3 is TGCGCCAGCAGCCCCAACACCTACTCCTGGGAGCCCCAGCATTTT. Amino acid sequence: CASSPNTYSWEPQHF.